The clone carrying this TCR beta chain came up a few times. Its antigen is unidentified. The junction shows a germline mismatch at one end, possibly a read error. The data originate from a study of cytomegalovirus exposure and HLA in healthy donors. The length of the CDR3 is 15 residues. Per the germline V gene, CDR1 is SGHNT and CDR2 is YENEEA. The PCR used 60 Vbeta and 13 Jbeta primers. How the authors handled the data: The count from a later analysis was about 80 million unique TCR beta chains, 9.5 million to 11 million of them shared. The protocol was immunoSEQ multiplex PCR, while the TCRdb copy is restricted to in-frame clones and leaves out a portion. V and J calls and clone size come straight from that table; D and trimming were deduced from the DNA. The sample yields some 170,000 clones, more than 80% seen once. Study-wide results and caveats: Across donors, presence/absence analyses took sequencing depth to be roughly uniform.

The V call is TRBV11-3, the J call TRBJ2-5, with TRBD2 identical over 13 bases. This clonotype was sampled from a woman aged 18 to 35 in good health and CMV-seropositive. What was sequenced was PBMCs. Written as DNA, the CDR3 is TGTGCCAGCAGCTTAAATGGACTAGCGGGGGAGCCTCGGCACTTC. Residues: CASSLNGLAGEPRHF.